Reported below is one T cell receptor beta chain. The junction had 11 bases not matched to a gene; V was cut back by 8 bases and J by 5 bases. In germline, CDR1 is SQVTM, CDR2 ANQGSEA. The length of the CDR3 is 14 residues. This sample is part of a study of control samples from healthy donors and cancer patients. The assay was immunoSEQ multiplex PCR, and TCRdb's table has in-frame clones only and misses some. This table holds about 73,000 clones, around 94% found once. Sequenced input: blood. The receptor comes from a middle-aged woman in good health. V is TRBV29-1 and J is TRBJ2-1; 8 nucleotides align to TRBD1. CDR3: CSTEGTGHDNEQFF. CDR3 coding DNA: TGCAGCACCGAAGGGACAGGACACGACAATGAGCAGTTCTTC.